A selection of T cell receptor beta chains follows, all from one sample in a study of T-cell reconstitution after alpha-beta-depleted transplantation in children. TCRdb recomputed calls from the PCR reads with MiXCR, one row per CDR3 protein. The sample lists about 24,000 distinct CDR3 sequences, about 11% occurring once. The sample consisted of PBMCs from the stem cell graft donor, taken from the stem cell graft. The receptors come from a human donor who donated a stem cell graft to a child with chronic granulomatous disease. The CDR3 runs from the conserved cysteine through the conserved F or W. The D gene is left open where the match is weak. Part of the rows lack a size; the others show once, few, many or a class for expanded clones.

TGCAGCGTCCCTGGATTAGTCGGCTCCTACAATGAGCAGTTCTTC	CSVPGLVGSYNEQFF	many	-	TRBV29-1	TRBJ2-1
TGTGCCAGCAGCCCTCTAGCGGGAGGGCGTGTTGAGCAGTTCTTC	CASSPLAGGRVEQFF	medium-sized	TRBD2	TRBV28	TRBJ2-1
TGTGCCAGTAGTACCGACGGACTAGCGGGGCGCTCCTACAATGAGCAGTTCTTC	CASSTDGLAGRSYNEQFF	-	TRBD2	TRBV19	TRBJ2-1
TGTGCCAGCAGCCAAGATATAGGGGAAATGAACACTGAAGCTTTCTTT	CASSQDIGEMNTEAFF	many	-	TRBV3-1	TRBJ1-1
TGTGCCAGCAGTTATATAAGAGGGGGGGGACCAACCGGGGAGCTGTTTTTT	CASSYIRGGGPTGELFF	medium-sized	-	TRBV27	TRBJ2-2
TGTGCCAGCCCCCCAGACCCTACTAGCGGGGGGCCCTACGAGCAGTACTTC	CASPPDPTSGGPYEQYF	many	TRBD2	TRBV7-9	TRBJ2-7
TGTGCCACCTCGGCGGTAGCGGGAGTAAATGAGCAGTTCTTC	CATSAVAGVNEQFF	many	TRBD2	TRBV15	TRBJ2-1
TGTACCAGCTGTTTAGCGGGGGTCGGGACAGGGCCGAATGAGCAGTTCTTC	CTSCLAGVGTGPNEQFF	-	-	TRBV12-3/TRBV12-4	TRBJ2-1
TGTGCCAGCAGCCAACTAGTATCCTACGAGCAGTACTTC	CASSQLVSYEQYF	many	-	TRBV14	TRBJ2-7
TGTACCAGCAGTTTAAGCGGGAAGCTGTTTTTT	CTSSLSGKLFF	-	TRBD2	TRBV28	TRBJ2-2
TGTGCCATCAGTATTTATCGGACGGTGAACACTGAAGCTTTCTTT	CAISIYRTVNTEAFF	many	-	TRBV10-3	TRBJ1-1
TGCGCCAGCAGCTTGGATTCTAGCACCTACGAGCAGTACTTC	CASSLDSSTYEQYF	many	-	TRBV5-1	TRBJ2-7
TGTGCCAGCAGCTTGCGGCAGCACGGGGAGCTGTTTTTT	CASSLRQHGELFF	-	-	TRBV5-6	TRBJ2-2
TGTGCCAGCAGCTTGCTACCTAGCGGACGAAACGGCTTTCCGCAGTATTTT	CASSLLPSGRNGFPQYF	-	TRBD2	TRBV7-2	TRBJ2-3
TGTGCCAGCAGTGAAGTCCGGGTAGGGGGCGAGCAGTACTTC	CASSEVRVGGEQYF	many	-	TRBV25-1	TRBJ2-7
TGTGCCAGCAGCTTAGGAGGACTAGCTGTTTCCTACAATGAGCAGTTCTTC	CASSLGGLAVSYNEQFF	many	TRBD2	TRBV7-9	TRBJ2-1
TGTGCCAGCAGCTTAACGCCGGGGACCACAGATACGCAGTATTTT	CASSLTPGTTDTQYF	many	-	TRBV7-2	TRBJ2-3
TGTGCCAGCAGATTCAAGACCAACCGGCCTGAAGCTTTCTTT	CASRFKTNRPEAFF	medium-sized	-	TRBV6-2/TRBV6-3	TRBJ1-1
TGCAGTGCTGAGGGTCTGAGAACGGACACTGAAGCTTTCTTT	CSAEGLRTDTEAFF	many	-	TRBV20-1	TRBJ1-1
TGTGCCAGCAGTTTTGGCGGGGGGGCCCGAGAGCAGTTCTTC	CASSFGGGAREQFF	many	TRBD2	TRBV12-3/TRBV12-4	TRBJ2-1
TGTGCCAGCAGTAACGGACTGCCCATTAATGAAAAACTGTTTTTT	CASSNGLPINEKLFF	many	-	TRBV27	TRBJ1-4
TGTGCCAGCAGTCGACTAGCGGGGGGTTACGAGCAGTACTTC	CASSRLAGGYEQYF	many	TRBD2	TRBV6-1	TRBJ2-7
TGCAGTGCTAGATTGCGGGAGGGCCTTTCCAATGAGCAGTTCTTC	CSARLREGLSNEQFF	many	TRBD2	TRBV20-1	TRBJ2-1
TGTGCCAGCAGCGGCAGCAGGGGGAGGAGCACCGGGGAGCTGTTTTTT	CASSGSRGRSTGELFF	many	-	TRBV7-2	TRBJ2-2
TGTGCCAGCAGCCAAGAACCAAGTTATAGCAATCAGCCCCAGCATTTT	CASSQEPSYSNQPQHF	many	-	TRBV3-1	TRBJ1-5
TGCGCCAGCAGCCCTCTCCAGGGGAACACTGAAGCTTTCTTC	CASSPLQGNTEAFF	-	-	TRBV5-1	TRBJ1-1
TGTGCCAGCAGTTTATCACAGCCCTACGAGCAGTACTTC	CASSLSQPYEQYF	many	-	TRBV27	TRBJ2-7
TGTGCCAGCACCTCCCTGGGACTAGCGGGAGGGACTTACAATGAGCAGTTCTTC	CASTSLGLAGGTYNEQFF	many	TRBD2	TRBV12-3/TRBV12-4	TRBJ2-1
TGTGCCACCAGCAGAGGGGACGCTATATTCGAGCAGTACTTC	CATSRGDAIFEQYF	medium-sized	-	TRBV15	TRBJ2-7
TGTGCCAGCAGCCAAGCTCCATATGGCTACACCTTC	CASSQAPYGYTF	many	-	TRBV12-3/TRBV12-4	TRBJ1-2
TGCAGCGTTGAAGGTCGGCCTTCTGGCTACACCTTC	CSVEGRPSGYTF	many	-	TRBV29-1	TRBJ1-2
TGTGCCAGCAGCTCCCTTGGGGAGAGCACTGAAGCTTTCTTC	CASSSLGESTEAFF	-	-	TRBV7-9	TRBJ1-1
TGTGCCAGCAGCCCGGGACGGTCCACAGATACGCAGTATTTT	CASSPGRSTDTQYF	many	-	TRBV7-2	TRBJ2-3
TGCAGCGTTGAATCACAGGACAACACAGATACGCAGTATTTT	CSVESQDNTDTQYF	many	-	TRBV29-1	TRBJ2-3
TGTGCCAGCAGCTTAGGGCCAGGGGAGGTCTATGAGCAGTTCTTC	CASSLGPGEVYEQFF	many	-	TRBV7-2	TRBJ2-1
TGCAGCGTTGAAACTGGGGACAGGTCCTACGAGCAGTACTTC	CSVETGDRSYEQYF	many	TRBD1	TRBV29-1	TRBJ2-7
TGCAGTGCTGGTACTAGCGGGAGGGCTCAAGAGACCCAGTACTTC	CSAGTSGRAQETQYF	many	TRBD2	TRBV20-1	TRBJ2-5